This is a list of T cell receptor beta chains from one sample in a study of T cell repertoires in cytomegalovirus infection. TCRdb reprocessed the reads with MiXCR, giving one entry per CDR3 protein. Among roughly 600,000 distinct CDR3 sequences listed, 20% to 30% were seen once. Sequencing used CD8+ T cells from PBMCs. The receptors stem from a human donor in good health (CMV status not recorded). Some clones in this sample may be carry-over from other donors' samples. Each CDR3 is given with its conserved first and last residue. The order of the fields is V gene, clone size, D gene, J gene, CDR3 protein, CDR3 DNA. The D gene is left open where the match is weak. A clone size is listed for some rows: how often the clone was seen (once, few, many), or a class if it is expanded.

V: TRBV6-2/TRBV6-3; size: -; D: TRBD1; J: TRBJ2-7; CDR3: CASRTDRDSYEQYF; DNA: TGTGCCAGCAGGACCGACAGGGACTCCTACGAGCAGTACTTC
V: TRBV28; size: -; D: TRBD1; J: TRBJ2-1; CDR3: CASSLSGQGVYNEQFF; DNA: TGTGCCAGCAGCCTGTCGGGACAGGGGGTTTACAATGAGCAGTTCTTC
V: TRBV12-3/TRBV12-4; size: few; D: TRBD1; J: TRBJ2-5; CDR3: CASSQLRRGETQYF; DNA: TGTGCCAGCAGTCAGCTGCGCAGGGGGGAGACCCAGTACTTC
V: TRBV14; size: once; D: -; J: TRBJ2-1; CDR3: CANSQDQAGPVGVHEQFF; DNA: TGTGCCAACAGCCAAGATCAGGCCGGGCCGGTGGGAGTACATGAGCAGTTCTTC
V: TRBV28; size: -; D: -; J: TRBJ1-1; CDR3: CASRWEAYMNTEAFF; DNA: TGTGCCAGCCGCTGGGAAGCCTATATGAACACTGAAGCTTTCTTT
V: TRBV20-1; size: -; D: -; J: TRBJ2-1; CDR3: CSATRNSEQFF; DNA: TGCAGTGCTACCCGTAATTCGGAGCAGTTCTTC
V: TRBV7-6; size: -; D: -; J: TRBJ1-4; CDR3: CASSSSPGGWEKLFF; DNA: TGTGCCAGCAGCTCCAGCCCGGGGGGTTGGGAAAAACTGTTTTTT
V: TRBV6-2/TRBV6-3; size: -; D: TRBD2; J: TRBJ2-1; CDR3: CASSDLAGGPYNKQFF; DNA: TGTGCCAGCAGTGACCTAGCGGGGGGGCCATACAATAAGCAGTTCTTC
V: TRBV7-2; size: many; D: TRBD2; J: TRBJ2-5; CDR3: CASSFLGGQETQYF; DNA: TGTGCCAGCAGCTTTCTGGGGGGGCAAGAGACCCAGTACTTC
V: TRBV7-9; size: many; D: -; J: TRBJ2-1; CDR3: CASSLGESYNEQFF; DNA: TGTGCCAGCAGCTTAGGAGAGTCCTACAATGAGCAGTTCTTC
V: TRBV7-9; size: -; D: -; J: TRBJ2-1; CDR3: CASIGGGVSYNEQFF; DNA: TGTGCCAGCATCGGTGGCGGGGTTTCCTACAATGAGCAGTTCTTC
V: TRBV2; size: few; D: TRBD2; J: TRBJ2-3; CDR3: CAITSGGLSTDTQYF; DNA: TGTGCCATAACTAGCGGGGGTCTAAGCACAGATACGCAGTATTTT
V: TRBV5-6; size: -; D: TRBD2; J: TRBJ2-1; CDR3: CASSLTPGLAGNEQFF; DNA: TGTGCCAGCAGCCTGACTCCGGGACTAGCGGGAAATGAGCAGTTCTTC
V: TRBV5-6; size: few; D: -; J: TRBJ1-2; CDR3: CASSLGWNYGYTF; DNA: TGTGCCAGCAGCTTGGGCTGGAACTATGGCTACACCTTC
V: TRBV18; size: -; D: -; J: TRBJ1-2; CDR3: CASSLRARENGYTF; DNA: TGTGCCAGCTCACTACGCGCCAGGGAGAACGGCTACACCTTC
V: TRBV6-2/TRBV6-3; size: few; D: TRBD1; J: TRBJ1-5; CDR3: CASATGGYNQPQHF; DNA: TGTGCCAGCGCGACAGGGGGTTATAATCAGCCCCAGCATTTT
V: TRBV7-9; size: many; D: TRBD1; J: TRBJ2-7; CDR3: CASSARDRGSYEQYF; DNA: TGTGCCAGCTCCGCCCGGGACAGGGGGTCCTACGAGCAGTACTTC
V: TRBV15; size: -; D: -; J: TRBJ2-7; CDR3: CATSTSNSYEQYF; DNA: TGTGCCACCAGCACCTCCAACAGCTACGAGCAGTACTTC
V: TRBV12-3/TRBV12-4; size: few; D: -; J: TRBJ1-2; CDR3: CASNGQNYGYTF; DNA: TGTGCCAGCAATGGACAGAACTATGGCTACACCTTC
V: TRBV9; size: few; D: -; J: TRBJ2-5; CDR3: CASSLTGTLAETQYF; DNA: TGTGCCAGCAGCCTCACGGGGACCCTTGCGGAGACCCAGTACTTC
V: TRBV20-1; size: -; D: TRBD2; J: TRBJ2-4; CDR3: CSALTAGGGNILYF; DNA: TGCAGTGCTCTGACAGCGGGGGGCGGAAACATTCTGTACTTC
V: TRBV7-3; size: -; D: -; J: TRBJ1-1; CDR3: CASSFGPGTQEAFF; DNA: TGTGCCAGCAGCTTCGGCCCCGGGACACAGGAAGCTTTCTTT
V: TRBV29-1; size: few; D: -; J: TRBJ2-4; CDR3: CSVRTTGDIQYF; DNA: TGCAGCGTTCGGACCACAGGAGACATTCAGTACTTC
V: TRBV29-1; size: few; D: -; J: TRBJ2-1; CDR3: CSVPIPGTVYNEQFF; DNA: TGCAGCGTTCCTATTCCTGGGACTGTATACAATGAGCAGTTCTTC
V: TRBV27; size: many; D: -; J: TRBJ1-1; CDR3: CASRTLGPLNTEAFF; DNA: TGTGCCAGCAGGACCCTGGGACCGCTTAACACTGAAGCTTTCTTT
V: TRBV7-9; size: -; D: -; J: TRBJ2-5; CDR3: CASRPSQETQYF; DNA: TGTGCCAGCCGGCCCTCGCAAGAGACCCAGTACTTC
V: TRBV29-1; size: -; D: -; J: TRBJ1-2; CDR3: CSVVGTYYGYTF; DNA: TGCAGCGTTGTAGGGACTTACTATGGCTACACCTTC
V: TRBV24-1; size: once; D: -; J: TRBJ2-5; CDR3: CATSWVWETQYF; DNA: TGTGCCACATCGTGGGTTTGGGAGACCCAGTACTTC
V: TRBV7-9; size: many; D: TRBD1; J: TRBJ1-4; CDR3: CASSSTGGSEKLFF; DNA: TGTGCCAGCAGTTCCACAGGGGGAAGTGAAAAACTGTTTTTT
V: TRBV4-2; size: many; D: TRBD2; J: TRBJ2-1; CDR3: CASSQTSGTTNEQFF; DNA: TGTGCCAGCAGCCAAACCTCCGGGACTACCAATGAACAGTTCTTC
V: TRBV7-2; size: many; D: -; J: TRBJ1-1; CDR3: CASSPPPTGNTEAFF; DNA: TGTGCCAGCAGCCCACCCCCGACGGGGAACACTGAAGCTTTCTTT
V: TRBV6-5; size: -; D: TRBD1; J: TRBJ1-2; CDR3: CASSSGQGSDHTF; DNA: TGTGCCAGCAGTTCGGGACAGGGAAGCGACCACACCTTC
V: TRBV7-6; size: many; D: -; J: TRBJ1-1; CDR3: CASSLRDENTEAFF; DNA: TGTGCCAGCAGCTTAAGAGACGAAAACACTGAAGCTTTCTTT
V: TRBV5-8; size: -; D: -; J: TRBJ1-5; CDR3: CASFSKGGSNQPQHF; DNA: TGTGCCAGCTTCAGCAAAGGGGGTAGCAATCAGCCCCAGCATTTT
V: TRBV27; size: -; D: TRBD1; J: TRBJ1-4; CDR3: CASSLSNSGRGKLFF; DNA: TGTGCCAGCAGTTTATCGAATTCGGGCAGGGGGAAACTGTTTTTT
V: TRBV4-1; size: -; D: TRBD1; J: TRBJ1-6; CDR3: CAGSQVPGQGARSPLHF; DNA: TGCGCCGGCAGCCAAGTACCAGGACAGGGGGCGCGTTCACCCCTCCACTTT
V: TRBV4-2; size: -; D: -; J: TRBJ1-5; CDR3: CASSQNGNQPQHF; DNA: TGTGCCAGCAGCCAGAATGGCAATCAGCCCCAGCATTTT
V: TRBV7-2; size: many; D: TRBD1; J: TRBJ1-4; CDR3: CASSSDRAPIDKLFF; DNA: TGTGCCAGCAGCTCCGACAGGGCCCCCATAGATAAACTGTTTTTT
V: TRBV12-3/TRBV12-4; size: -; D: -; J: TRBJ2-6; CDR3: CASSLATDKISGANVLTF; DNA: TGTGCCAGCAGTTTGGCAACGGACAAGATCTCTGGGGCCAACGTCCTGACTTTC
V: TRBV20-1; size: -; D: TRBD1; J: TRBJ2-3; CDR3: CSAVGQGAISDTQYF; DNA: TGCAGTGCCGTTGGACAGGGGGCGATTTCAGATACGCAGTATTTT
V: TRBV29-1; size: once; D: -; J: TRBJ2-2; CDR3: CSVEEDNTGELFF; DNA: TGCAGCGTTGAAGAGGACAACACCGGGGAGCTGTTTTTT
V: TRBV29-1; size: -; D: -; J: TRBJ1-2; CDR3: CSVHTGRSPYGYTF; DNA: TGCAGCGTGCATACGGGACGGAGTCCCTATGGCTACACCTTC
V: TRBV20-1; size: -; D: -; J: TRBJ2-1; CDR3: CSARIDVTYNEQFF; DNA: TGCAGTGCTAGAATTGATGTGACATACAATGAGCAGTTCTTC
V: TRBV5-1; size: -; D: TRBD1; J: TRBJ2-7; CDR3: CASSPGTGSAYEQYF; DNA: TGCGCCAGCAGTCCTGGGACAGGGAGTGCCTACGAGCAGTACTTC
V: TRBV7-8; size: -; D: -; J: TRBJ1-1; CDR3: CASSFYGNTEAFF; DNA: TGTGCCAGCAGCTTCTACGGGAACACTGAAGCTTTCTTT
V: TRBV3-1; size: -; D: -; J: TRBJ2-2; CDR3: CASSQEIYRVELFF; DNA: TGTGCCAGCAGCCAAGAGATTTACCGGGTGGAGCTGTTTTTT
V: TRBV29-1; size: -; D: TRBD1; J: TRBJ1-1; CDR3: CSVVRTGGTEAFF; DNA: TGCAGCGTTGTCCGGACAGGGGGCACTGAAGCTTTCTTT
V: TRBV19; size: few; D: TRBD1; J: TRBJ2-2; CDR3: CASSTQQGALNTGELFF; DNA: TGTGCCAGTAGTACCCAACAGGGGGCCCTGAACACCGGGGAGCTGTTTTTT
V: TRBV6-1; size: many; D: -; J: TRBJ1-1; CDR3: CASRQVGDKTEAFF; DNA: TGTGCCAGCAGGCAGGTGGGGGATAAAACTGAAGCTTTCTTT
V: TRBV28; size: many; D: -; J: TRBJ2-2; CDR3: CASSLLATTGELFF; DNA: TGTGCCAGCAGCCTCCTAGCGACCACCGGGGAGCTGTTTTTT
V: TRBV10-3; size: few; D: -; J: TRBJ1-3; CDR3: CAISESDGSGNTIYF; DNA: TGTGCCATCAGTGAGTCGGACGGCTCTGGAAACACCATATATTTT
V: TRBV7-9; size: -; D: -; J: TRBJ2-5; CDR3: CASSRATDQETQYF; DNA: TGTGCCAGCAGCCGAGCGACTGATCAAGAGACCCAGTACTTC
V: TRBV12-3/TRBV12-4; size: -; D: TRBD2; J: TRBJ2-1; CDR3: CASSSAGSSGDYEQFF; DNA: TGTGCCAGCAGTTCGGCCGGGTCTAGCGGGGACTATGAGCAGTTCTTC
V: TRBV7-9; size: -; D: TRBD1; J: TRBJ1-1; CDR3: CASSPGTGAGEAFF; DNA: TGTGCCAGCAGCCCCGGGACAGGGGCTGGTGAAGCTTTCTTT
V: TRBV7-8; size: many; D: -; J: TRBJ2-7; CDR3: CASSLGRAPEQYF; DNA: TGTGCCAGCAGCTTGGGGAGAGCGCCCGAGCAGTACTTC